Below, 6 T cell receptor beta chains from the same sample are listed, as sequenced in a study of cytomegalovirus exposure and HLA in healthy donors. Both 60 Vbeta primers and 13 Jbeta primers went into the PCR. Sequencing was performed with immunoSEQ multiplex PCR; in TCRdb, only in-frame clones are kept and a portion is missing. The repertoire holds about 150,000 clones, with around 74% as singletons. The sample was PBMCs. All receptors derive from a woman in her twenties or thirties in good health and CMV-seronegative.

This clone showed up just a few times. The chain couples TRBV4-1 to TRBJ1-1; D remains unclear. V gave up 4 bases and J gave up 4 bases, with 19 bases separating them. CDR1 is MGHRA and CDR2 is YSYEKL in the germline V gene. The length of the CDR3 is 16 residues. This CDR3 reads CASSLNVINGVTEAFF. In DNA, the CDR3 is TGCGCCAGCAGCCTTAACGTCATTAACGGGGTCACTGAAGCTTTCTTT.

The rearrangement uses TRBV9 and TRBJ1-1; D remains unclear. The germline gives CDR1 SGDLS, CDR2 YYNGEE. Trimming took 3 bases from V and 1 from J, leaving 7 bases between them. This CDR3 has 13 amino acids. CDR3 protein: CASSATENTEAFF. For the CDR3, the DNA is TGTGCCAGCAGCGCAACAGAGAACACTGAAGCTTTCTTT.

The V and J genes are TRBV6-5 and TRBJ1-2, with D possibly being TRBD1 (6 bases). Trimming cost V 4 bases and J 5 bases, with 11 bases left between them. Germline CDR1 reads MNHEY; CDR2 reads SVGAGI. This CDR3 spans 13 amino acids. CDR3: CASSLQGLYGYTF. CDR3 sequence (DNA): TGTGCCAGCAGTTTACAGGGATTATATGGCTACACCTTC.

The chain combines TRBV14 with TRBJ2-7; no firm D call. The length of the CDR3 is 12 residues. The germline V and J ends were trimmed by 6 bases and 3 bases, with 9 bases remaining between them. Germline lookup yields CDR1 SGHDN and CDR2 FVKESK. This chain's CDR3 is CASSPTGYEQYF. DNA of the CDR3: TGTGCCAGCAGTCCCACGGGCTACGAGCAGTACTTC.

This clone turned up a few times. This chain uses TRBV19 with TRBJ2-1; 11 bases match TRBD2. J was trimmed by 2 bases and V by 5 bases; bases with no gene match: 14. Per the germline V gene, CDR1 is LNHDA and CDR2 is SQIVND (reference sequence). The CDR3 runs to 19 residues. The CDR3 DNA is TGTGCCAGTAGTCGCGGGGGGCTAGCGGGGGGCAGGGCCTACAATGAGCAGTTCTTC. It yields the protein CASSRGGLAGGRAYNEQFF.

This chain connects TRBV19 to TRBJ2-6, with 11 bases matching TRBD1. Trimming at V came to 8 bases and at J to 1 base, leaving 1 base not matched to a gene. CDR3 size: 15 residues. CDR1 and CDR2 from the germline V gene are LNHDA and SQIVND (reference sequence). CDR3 sequence (DNA): TGTGCCAGTGGACAGGGGGCATCTGGGGCCAACGTCCTGACTTTC. Translating it yields CASGQGASGANVLTF.